Listed here are 10 T cell receptor beta chains from one sample, sequenced in a study of cytomegalovirus exposure and HLA in healthy donors. The study ran its PCR with 60 Vbeta and 13 Jbeta primers. TCRdb keeps only in-frame clones here, not all; method: immunoSEQ multiplex PCR. The sample consists of 60,000 to 90,000 clones, roughly 67% of them appearing once. The sequencing sample was made of PBMCs. These receptor sequences come from a man aged 35 to 55 in good health and CMV-seropositive.

The rearrangement uses TRBV28 and TRBJ1-4, with D unclear. Germline V gene lookup returns CDR1 MDHEN and CDR2 SYDVKM. The CDR3 covers 12 residues. V lost 6 bases and J lost 8, with 10 bases in between. CDR3 loop: CASSTAGEKLFF. DNA of the CDR3: TGTGCCAGCAGCACCGCGGGGGAAAAACTGTTTTTT. Supplemented by reference TRBV28 and TRBJ1-4, the full variable domain reads DVKVTQSSRYLVKRTGEKVFLECVQDMDHENMFWYRQDPGLGLRLIYFSYDVKMKEKGDIPEGYSVSREKKERFSLILESASTNQTSMYLCASSTAGEKLFFGSGTQLSVL.

The DNA for the CDR3 is TGTGCCACGACAGTAGTACAGGACAGTTGCTACGAGCAGTACTTC. Translated, it gives CATTVVQDSCYEQYF. V usage is TRBV19 and J usage is TRBJ2-7; possible D gene TRBD1, 6 bases. V lost 10 bases and J lost 3, with 22 bases in between. Germline CDR1 LNHDA, CDR2 SQIVND (reference sequence). The CDR3 contains 15 residues.

The chain recombines TRBV5-4 with TRBJ1-2; no definite D call. Germline CDR1 SGHNT, CDR2 YYREEE (reference sequence). V dropped 4 bases and J dropped 4 bases, with 14 bases sitting between them. The CDR3 totals 14 residues. CDR3 residues: CASSLEEGFYGYTF. The DNA of the CDR3 is TGTGCCAGCAGCCTTGAGGAGGGATTCTATGGCTACACCTTC. The full variable domain, completed using reference TRBV5-4 and TRBJ1-2, is ETGVTQSPTHLIKTRGQQVTLRCSSQSGHNTVSWYQQALGQGPQFIFQYYREEENGRGNFPPRFSGLQFPNYSSELNVNALELDDSALYLCASSLEEGFYGYTFGSGTRLTVV.

V and J are TRBV29-1 and TRBJ1-2; D is ambiguous. CDR1 and CDR2 from the germline V gene are SQVTM and ANQGSEA. With 3 bases removed from V and 4 bases from J, the gap between germline ends came to 18 bases. The CDR3 loop spans 15 amino acids. CDR3 nucleotides: TGCAGCGTTGATGTGGAGGCAGGTTCATCCTATGGCTACACCTTC. Residues: CSVDVEAGSSYGYTF.

The rearrangement uses TRBV30 and TRBJ1-3, with D perhaps matching TRBD1 (6 bases). Germline V lookup: CDR1 GTSNPN, CDR2 SVGIG (reference sequence). V was pared by 5 bases and J by 1 base, with 15 bases between. CDR3 size: 15 residues. The CDR3: CAWAGLQGSGNTIYF. CDR3 DNA: TGTGCCTGGGCTGGCCTACAGGGATCTGGAAACACCATATATTTT.

V usage is TRBV4-1 and J usage is TRBJ1-2; D possibly corresponds to TRBD1 (5 bases). Germline CDR1 reads MGHRA; CDR2 reads YSYEKL. The CDR3 is made up of 14 amino acids. With 3 bases removed from V and 7 bases from J, the gap between germline ends came to 15 bases. CDR3 loop: CASSQVQAGLGYTF. The DNA of the CDR3 is TGCGCCAGCAGCCAGGTTCAGGCAGGGCTTGGCTACACCTTC.

The chain employs TRBV13 and TRBJ1-1; D call uncertain. The CDR3 length is 13 residues. The ends were cut back, 4 bases at V and 8 bases at J, with 14 bases in the middle. The germline V gene encodes CDR1 PRHDT and CDR2 FYEKMQ (reference sequence). The CDR3 sequence: CASSSRQDREAFF. The DNA of the CDR3 is TGTGCCAGCAGCTCCCGACAAGACCGCGAAGCTTTCTTT.

The rearrangement uses TRBV19 and TRBJ2-5; TRBD1 matches at 7 bases. Losses at the gene ends were 4 bases for V and 6 bases for J; bases not matched to a gene: 5. The CDR3 extends over 13 amino acids. Germline loops: CDR1 LNHDA, CDR2 SQIVND (reference sequence). CDR3 amino acids: CASSTQQGKTQYF. DNA of the CDR3: TGTGCCAGTAGTACTCAACAGGGGAAGACCCAGTACTTC.

The V gene is TRBV6-1, the J gene TRBJ2-5; TRBD1 agrees at 9 bases. Germline V gives CDR1 MNHNS, CDR2 SASEGT. V dropped 6 bases and J dropped 2; count of bases not matched to a gene: 1. This CDR3 has 13 amino acids. Written as DNA, the CDR3 is TGTGCCAGCAGAGGACAGGGGCAAGAGACCCAGTACTTC. This translates into CASRGQGQETQYF.

This clone has only a few counts. The chain joins TRBV18 to TRBJ2-7; D is ambiguous. V was shortened by 3 bases and J by 4 bases, with 10 bases between the two germline ends. The CDR3 consists of 13 residues. Germline V gene lookup returns CDR1 KGHSH and CDR2 LQKENI. CDR3 sequence reads: CASSPAAGYEQYF. CDR3 DNA: TGTGCCAGCTCACCCGCGGCCGGATACGAGCAGTACTTC.